The next 19 T cell receptor beta chains were all read from a single sample in a study of CD8+CD57+ T cells in acquired aplastic anemia. Genomic DNA, the template, was used for profiling of the TCR beta VDJ and CDR3. TCRdb analysed the reads with MiXCR anew, one entry per CDR3 protein. The data contain some 280,000 distinct CDR3 sequences, 45% to 65% of them singletons. Source material: sorted CD4+, CD8+, or CD8+CD57+ T cells (not recorded which) from PBMCs. These receptors were obtained from a human donor with severe aplastic anemia or a healthy control (not recorded which).

The table lists this clonotype with many counts. A read error may account for a junction end that differs from germline. The chain recombines TRBV7-7 with TRBJ2-5; D unresolved. CDR1 is SSHAT, CDR2 FNYEAQ, per germline (reference sequence). CDR3 length: 12 amino acids. CDR3 region: CASSPVGETQYF. DNA of the CDR3: TGTGCTAGCAGCCCTGTAGGGGAGACCCAGTACTTC.

The V and J genes are TRBV7-9 and TRBJ2-5; TRBD2 agrees at 10 bases. CDR3 size: 15 residues. With 8 bases clipped from V and 5 bases from J, the junction kept 11 bases outside the gene matches. The germline CDR1 and CDR2 sequences are SEHNR and FQNEAQ (reference sequence). The CDR3 DNA follows: TGTGCCAGCGTCCGGACTAGCGGTGACGATGAGACCCAGTACTTC. Protein: CASVRTSGDDETQYF.

This clonotype was observed at least ten times. J is TRBJ1-4 and V is TRBV20-1, with 7 nucleotides matching TRBD1. The CDR3 sequence is 14 residues long. Unmatched junction bases numbered 10, after V lost 5 bases and J lost 7 bases. CDR1 is DFQATT, CDR2 SNEGSKA, per germline (reference sequence). The CDR3 is CSALGTEGGEKLFF. CDR3 coding DNA: TGCAGTGCTCTGGGGACAGAAGGTGGTGAAAAACTGTTTTTT.

Notes on this clonotype: Germline is not matched at one junction end, which may reflect a read error. V gene TRBV10-3 combines with J gene TRBJ1-6, with 7 bases that match TRBD1. CDR3 length equals 15 residues. Germline lookup yields CDR1 ENHRY and CDR2 SYGVKD. The CDR3 DNA sequence: TGTGCCAGCGCCAAGACGACAGGGCAGAATTCACCCTTCCACTTT. As protein: CASAKTTGQNSPFHF.

The CDR3 loop is CASRESGGAYNEQFF. In nucleotides, the CDR3 is TGTGCCAGCAGAGAAAGCGGGGGGGCCTACAATGAGCAGTTCTTC. The chain has TRBV2 and TRBJ2-1; 10 bases line up with TRBD2. The CDR3 spans 15 residues. Per germline, CDR1 SNHLY and CDR2 FYNNEI. Trimming at V came to 6 bases and at J to 2 bases, leaving 4 bases not matched to a gene.

V gene TRBV2 combines with J gene TRBJ1-6; 7 bases match TRBD1. Trimming took 8 bases from V and 9 from J; bases not matched to a gene: 10. From germline, CDR1 is SNHLY and CDR2 FYNNEI. This CDR3 is 14 amino acids long. CDR3 sequence: CASGGQTRTSPLHF. The CDR3 DNA follows: TGTGCCAGCGGGGGACAGACGCGTACTTCACCCCTCCACTTT.

This clonotype was counted at least ten times. This chain connects TRBV11-1 to TRBJ1-1; D gene unclear. There are 14 residues in the CDR3. V lost 0 bases to trimming and J lost 3 bases, with 8 bases between them. Germline-derived CDR1 and CDR2 are SGHAT and FQDESV (reference sequence). The CDR3 DNA is TGTGCCAGCAGCTTAGCTTTGGTAGACACTGAAGCTTTCTTT. Encoded protein: CASSLALVDTEAFF.

This chain uses TRBV12-3 or TRBV12-4 with TRBJ2-1, with D hard to call. The DNA end is a closer match to TRBJ2-2, so the J assignment may be wrong. The CDR3 totals 12 residues. Written as DNA, the CDR3 is TGTGCCAGCACCGCGGACACCGGGGAGCTGTTTTTT. Translated: CASTADTGELFF.

The table lists this clonotype with many counts. The chain uses TRBV6-5 and TRBJ1-2; 7 bases map to TRBD1. The CDR3 covers 13 residues. Germline V gene data show CDR1 as MNHEY and CDR2 as SVGAGI. The V and J ends lost 6 bases and 8 bases, in that order; junction bases with no gene match: 9. The CDR3, as DNA: TGTGCCAGCAGCCCCGACAGGGTCGGCGGCTACACCTTC. It specifies CASSPDRVGGYTF.

At least ten counts were recorded for this clonotype. The chain is built from TRBV20-1 and TRBJ2-2; D call uncertain. The CDR3 has 13 amino acids. The germline gives CDR1 DFQATT, CDR2 SNEGSKA (reference sequence). The V end was cut by 3 bases, the J end by 4 bases, with 9 bases between. In DNA form, the CDR3 reads TGCAGTGCTAGGCCCACCACCACCGGGGAGCTGTTTTTT. The encoded protein is CSARPTTTGELFF.

This chain links TRBV19 with TRBJ2-7; tentative D call: TRBD1 (6 bases). CDR3 length equals 13 residues. Germline CDR1 and CDR2: LNHDA and SQIVND (reference sequence). Between the trimmed V and J ends, which lost 2 bases and 4 bases, there was a span of 9 bases. The CDR3 here is CASSILQGYEQYF. As DNA, the CDR3 is TGTGCCAGTAGTATACTACAGGGATACGAGCAGTACTTC.

This chain joins TRBV20-1 and TRBJ2-1, with no clear D. Trimming pared 2 bases from V and 12 bases from J, leaving 17 bases between. CDR1 is DFQATT, CDR2 SNEGSKA, per germline (reference sequence). The CDR3 is 13 residues long. This CDR3 reads CSARSASLRVQFF. DNA for the CDR3: TGCAGTGCTAGATCGGCTTCGCTCCGGGTGCAGTTCTTC.

The chain uses TRBV7-8 and TRBJ2-3; the D gene is possibly TRBD2 (7 bases). The CDR3 contains 17 residues. Germline V lookup: CDR1 SGHVS, CDR2 FQNEAQ. The V and J ends lost 1 base and 1 base respectively, with 15 bases between them. The CDR3, as DNA: TGTGCCAGCAGCTTAGGCTGGGGGGGGGCGGGCACAGATACGCAGTATTTT. Protein sequence: CASSLGWGGAGTDTQYF. The full variable domain, completed using reference TRBV7-8 and TRBJ2-3, is GAGVSQSPRYKVAKRGQDVALRCDPISGHVSLFWYQQALGQGPEFLTYFQNEAQLDKSGLPSDRFFAERPEGSVSTLKIQRTQQEDSAVYLCASSLGWGGAGTDTQYFGPGTRLTVL.

This clonotype was counted at least ten times. The V call is TRBV6-6, the J call TRBJ1-2; 9 bases agree with TRBD1. The CDR3 has 18 residues. The germline gives CDR1 MNHNY, CDR2 SVGAGI (reference sequence). Unmatched junction bases numbered 13, after V lost 5 bases and J lost 0 bases. For the CDR3, the DNA is TGTGCCAGCAGTGACCGGACAGGGGTCAGGACATCTAACTATGGCTACACCTTC. The encoded protein is CASSDRTGVRTSNYGYTF.

The CDR3 DNA is TGTGCCAGCAGCCCGGGGGGTGGATTTACCTTC. The encoded protein is CASSPGGGFTF. The genes are TRBV7-9 and TRBJ1-2; D is possibly TRBD1 (5 bases). The CDR3 is 11 residues long. Germline CDR1 is SEHNR and CDR2 is FQNEAQ (reference sequence). V was pared by 5 bases and J by 14 bases, with 15 bases between.

This clonotype appeared many times. V gene TRBV7-8 combines with J gene TRBJ2-3; 10 positions agree with TRBD2. CDR3 length equals 15 residues. Germline V CDR1 and CDR2: SGHVS, FQNEAQ. V shed 3 bases, J shed 1 base, and the junction held 1 base outside the gene matches. CDR3 nucleotides: TGTGCCAGCAGCTTTACTAGCGGGGGCACAGATACGCAGTATTTT. Encoded protein: CASSFTSGGTDTQYF.

This clonotype was recorded once. This chain connects TRBV12-3 or TRBV12-4 to TRBJ1-1; no clear D gene. V lost 5 bases and J 4 bases, leaving 14 bases between the germline ends. This CDR3 has 14 residues. CDR3 sequence: CASSRGRVSTEAFF. The CDR3 DNA reads TGTGCCAGCAGTCGCGGGAGGGTGAGCACTGAAGCTTTCTTT.

This clonotype was counted only a few times. The chain has TRBV7-2 and TRBJ2-1; 9 bases agree with TRBD1. Germline values: CDR1 SGHTA, CDR2 FQGNSA. The CDR3 covers 12 residues. With 5 bases clipped from V and 13 bases from J, the junction kept 6 bases outside the gene matches. For the CDR3, the DNA is TGTGCCAGCAGCGACAACAGGGGGCTACAGTTCTTC. Translating gives CASSDNRGLQFF.

This clonotype appeared many times. The gene calls are TRBV9 and TRBJ2-5; TRBD1 aligns across 7 bases. Per germline, CDR1 SGDLS and CDR2 YYNGEE. The CDR3 sequence is 13 residues long. With V trimmed by 0 bases and J by 5 bases, 1 base remained unmatched. The CDR3 is CASSVVGQETQYF. The CDR3 DNA reads as TGTGCCAGCAGCGTAGTGGGACAGGAGACCCAGTACTTC. The entire variable domain, with the rest obtained from reference TRBV9 and TRBJ2-5, is as follows: DSGVTQTPKHLITATGQRVTLRCSPRSGDLSVYWYQQSLDQGLQFLIQYYNGEERAKGNILERFSAQQFPDLHSELNLSSLELGDSALYFCASSVVGQETQYFGPGTRLLVL.